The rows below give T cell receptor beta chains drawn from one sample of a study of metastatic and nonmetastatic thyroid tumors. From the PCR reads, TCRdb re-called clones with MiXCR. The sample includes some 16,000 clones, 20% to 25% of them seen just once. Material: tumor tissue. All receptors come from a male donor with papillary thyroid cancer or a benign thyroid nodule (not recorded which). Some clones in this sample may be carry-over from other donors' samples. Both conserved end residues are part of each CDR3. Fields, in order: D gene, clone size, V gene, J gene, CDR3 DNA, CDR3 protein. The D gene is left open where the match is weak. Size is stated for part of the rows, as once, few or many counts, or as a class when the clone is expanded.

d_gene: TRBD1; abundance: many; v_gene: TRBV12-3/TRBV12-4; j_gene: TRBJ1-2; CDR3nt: TGTGCCAGCAGCTTCGGACAGGGGGCGAGTGGCTACACCTTC; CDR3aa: CASSFGQGASGYTF
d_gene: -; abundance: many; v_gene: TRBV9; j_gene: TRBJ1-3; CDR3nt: TGTGCCAGCAGGGCACCCGACGGAAACACCATATATTTT; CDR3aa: CASRAPDGNTIYF
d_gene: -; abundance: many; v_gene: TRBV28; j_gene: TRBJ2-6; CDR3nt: TGTGCCAGCGGGCGAACCTACTCTGGGGCCAACGTCCTGACTTTC; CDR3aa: CASGRTYSGANVLTF
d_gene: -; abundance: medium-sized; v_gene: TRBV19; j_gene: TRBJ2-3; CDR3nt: TGTGCCAGTAGTGATAGCAGGGATACGCAGTATTTT; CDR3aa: CASSDSRDTQYF
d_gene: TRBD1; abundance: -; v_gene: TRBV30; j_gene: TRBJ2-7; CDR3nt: TGTGCCTGGAGGGCGAGGTGGGGGACAGGATCCTACGAGCAGTACTTC; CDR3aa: CAWRARWGTGSYEQYF
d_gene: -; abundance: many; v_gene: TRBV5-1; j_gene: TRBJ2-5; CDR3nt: TGCGCCAGCAGCAAGCTAGGGACCCAAGAGACCCAGTACTTC; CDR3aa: CASSKLGTQETQYF
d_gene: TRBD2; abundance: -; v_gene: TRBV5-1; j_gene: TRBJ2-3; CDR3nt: TGCGCCAGCTCCTATAGCGGGAGGGTCGACACGCAGTATTTT; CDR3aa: CASSYSGRVDTQYF
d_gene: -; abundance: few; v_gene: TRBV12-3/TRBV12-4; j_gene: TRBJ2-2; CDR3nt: TGTGCCAGCAGTCCCCTCGGGGAGAACACCGGGGAGCTGTTTTTT; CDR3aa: CASSPLGENTGELFF
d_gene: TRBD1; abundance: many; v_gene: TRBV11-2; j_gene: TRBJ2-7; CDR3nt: TGTGCCAGCAGCTCTGGGACAGGCCGTACCTACGAGCAGTACTTC; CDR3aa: CASSSGTGRTYEQYF
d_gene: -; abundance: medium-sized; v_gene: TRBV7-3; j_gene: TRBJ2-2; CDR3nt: TGTGCCAGCAGCTTAAGGTCGGCACTGAACACCGGGGAGCTGTTTTTT; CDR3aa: CASSLRSALNTGELFF
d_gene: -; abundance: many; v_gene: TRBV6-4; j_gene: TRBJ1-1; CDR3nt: TGTGCCAGCAGTGAAAAGGAGAACACTGAAGCTTTCTTT; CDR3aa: CASSEKENTEAFF
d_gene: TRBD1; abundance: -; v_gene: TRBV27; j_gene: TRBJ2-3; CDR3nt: TGTGCCAGCTGTTTCAGGGGGCTGGGATCAGATACGCAGTATTTT; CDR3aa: CASCFRGLGSDTQYF
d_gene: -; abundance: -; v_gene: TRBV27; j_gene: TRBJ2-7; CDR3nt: TGTGCCAGCCACGGTACAAGCTCCTACGAGCAGCACTTC; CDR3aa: CASHGTSSYEQHF
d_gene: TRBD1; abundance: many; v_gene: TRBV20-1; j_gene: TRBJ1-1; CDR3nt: TGCGGACAGGGGACGAACACTGAAGCTTTCTTT; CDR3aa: CGQGTNTEAFF
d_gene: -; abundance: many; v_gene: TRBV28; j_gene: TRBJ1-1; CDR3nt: TGTGCCAGCAGTTTGCAGGTTTTGCGGAACACTGAAGCTTTCTTT; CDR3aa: CASSLQVLRNTEAFF
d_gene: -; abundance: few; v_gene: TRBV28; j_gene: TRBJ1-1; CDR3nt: TGTGCCAGCAGTTTAGATGCGAACACTGAAGCTTTCTTT; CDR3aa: CASSLDANTEAFF
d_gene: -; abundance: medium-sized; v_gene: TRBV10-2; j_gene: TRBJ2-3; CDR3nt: TGCGCCAGCAGTGAGGGAGATACGCAGTATTTT; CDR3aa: CASSEGDTQYF
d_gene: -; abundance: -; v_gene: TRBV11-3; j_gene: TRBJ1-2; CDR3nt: TGTGCCAGCACCGCCACAGTCGGCACTAGTGGCTACACCTTC; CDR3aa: CASTATVGTSGYTF
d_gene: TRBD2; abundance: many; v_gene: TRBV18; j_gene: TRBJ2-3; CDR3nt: TGTGCCAGCTCACCACCGTCGGTTGCTAGCGGGGGTACGCAGTATTTT; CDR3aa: CASSPPSVASGGTQYF
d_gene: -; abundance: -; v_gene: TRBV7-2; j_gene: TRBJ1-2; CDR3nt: TGTGCCAGCAGCTCCTATGGCCCATACTGCTACACCTTC; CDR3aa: CASSSYGPYCYTF